This is a list of T cell receptor beta chains from one sample in a study of blood T cells in healthy people across ages. From the 5' RACE reads, TCRdb called clonotypes with MiXCR, one entry per CDR3 protein. The repertoire holds roughly 800,000 distinct CDR3 sequences, with more than 20% as singletons. The same data also contributed to another study, on T cells of mothers and their children.

Input material: blood. The receptor source for this set is a boy between 10 and 17 years old in good health. Each CDR3 is given with its conserved first and last residue. A D gene is named only where the DNA matches it firmly. Only some rows state a clone size, as once, few, many or a class for expanded clones.

TRBV11-3	.	TRBJ2-7	.	TGTGCCAGCAGCCCCTCGGGGGTTCGGGAGCAGTACTTC	CASSPSGVREQYF
TRBV4-3	.	TRBJ2-7	few	TGCGCCAGCAGCCAAGATTCAGACCCCACCTACGAGCAGTACTTC	CASSQDSDPTYEQYF
TRBV28	.	TRBJ2-5	.	TGTGCCAGCAGTCAGACGGGTCTTGGGCAGTACTTC	CASSQTGLGQYF
TRBV7-2	.	TRBJ2-4	.	TGTGCCAGCAGCTTACAGAAGGGGGGAATGCTTCAAAACATTCAGTACTTC	CASSLQKGGMLQNIQYF
TRBV7-2	.	TRBJ2-3	.	TGTGCCAGCAGCTTAGGCAGGGTTGCAGATACGCAGTATTTT	CASSLGRVADTQYF
TRBV13	TRBD2	TRBJ2-1	.	TGTGCCAGCAGCTTGTCCGGGACTAGCGACAATGAGCAGTTCTTC	CASSLSGTSDNEQFF
TRBV7-9	.	TRBJ1-1	.	TGTGCCAGCAGCTTAAAGGTCACTGAAGCTTTCTTT	CASSLKVTEAFF
TRBV7-2	.	TRBJ2-7	.	TGTGCCAGCAGCTTAGCCCCATGGGACGAGCAGTACTTC	CASSLAPWDEQYF
TRBV5-4	TRBD1	TRBJ1-1	.	TGTGCCAGCAGCCTCATGGGACAGGGTGAAGCTTTCTTT	CASSLMGQGEAFF
TRBV7-2	.	TRBJ1-3	.	TGTGCCAGCAGTCCCGGACTGGGAGGATCTGGAAACACCATATATTTT	CASSPGLGGSGNTIYF
TRBV11-2	.	TRBJ1-1	.	TGTGCCAGCAGCTTAGATCGCCGGGTAGCTTTCTTT	CASSLDRRVAFF
TRBV18	TRBD1	TRBJ2-1	few	TGTGCCAGCTCAGACGGACAGGGAATAGAGCGGTTCTTC	CASSDGQGIERFF